A single count supports the clone carrying this T cell receptor (beta chain). The antigen is not known. Method: immunoSEQ multiplex PCR; TCRdb's copy keeps in-frame clones and lacks some. The table records 1,500,000 or so clones, approximately 97% of them present only once. The data are from a study of shared clonotypes between healthy human individuals. Findings and caveats of the study: Sampling included only blood; tissue repertoires likely differ.

This CDR3 is built from 16 residues. Germline trimming cut 4 bases from V and 3 bases from J; bases unmatched to any gene: 9. Per germline, CDR1 MGHRA and CDR2 YSYEKL. The V gene is TRBV4-1, the J gene TRBJ1-5; 7 bases fit TRBD1. The sample was naive CD4+ T cells sorted from blood. Subset of the sample: CD45RA+ positively selected. This receptor was taken from a man younger than 40 in good health. The CDR3 bases are TGCGCCAGCAGCCCAGACGGAGGGGGCACCAATCAGCCCCAGCATTTT. Protein product: CASSPDGGGTNQPQHF.